This TCR beta chain derives from a study of T cell changes during pregnancy in multiple sclerosis. Some clones are missing from TCRdb's copy, which holds only in-frame ones; the method was immunoSEQ multiplex PCR. The profile shows approximately 68,000 clones, roughly 90% of them singletons. Only one count was recorded for this clone. This CDR3 contains 13 residues. Trimming left V 4 bases short and J 5 bases short, with 12 bases between. The V gene's germline CDR1 is SEHNR and CDR2 FQNEAQ (reference sequence). The chain combines TRBV7-9 with TRBJ2-7; D remains ambiguous. The starting material was peripheral blood, obtained in the second trimester of pregnancy. This TCR derives from a female donor with multiple sclerosis, enrolled in a pregnancy study. CDR3: CASSSFRVHEQYF. The CDR3 bases are TGTGCCAGCAGCTCCTTTCGGGTCCACGAGCAGTACTTC. Full variable domain (outside the CDR3, taken from reference TRBV7-9 and TRBJ2-7): DTGVSQNPRHKITKRGQNVTFRCDPISEHNRLYWYRQTLGQGPEFLTYFQNEAQLEKSRLLSDRFSAERPKGSFSTLEIQRTEQGDSAMYLCASSSFRVHEQYFGPGTRLTVT.